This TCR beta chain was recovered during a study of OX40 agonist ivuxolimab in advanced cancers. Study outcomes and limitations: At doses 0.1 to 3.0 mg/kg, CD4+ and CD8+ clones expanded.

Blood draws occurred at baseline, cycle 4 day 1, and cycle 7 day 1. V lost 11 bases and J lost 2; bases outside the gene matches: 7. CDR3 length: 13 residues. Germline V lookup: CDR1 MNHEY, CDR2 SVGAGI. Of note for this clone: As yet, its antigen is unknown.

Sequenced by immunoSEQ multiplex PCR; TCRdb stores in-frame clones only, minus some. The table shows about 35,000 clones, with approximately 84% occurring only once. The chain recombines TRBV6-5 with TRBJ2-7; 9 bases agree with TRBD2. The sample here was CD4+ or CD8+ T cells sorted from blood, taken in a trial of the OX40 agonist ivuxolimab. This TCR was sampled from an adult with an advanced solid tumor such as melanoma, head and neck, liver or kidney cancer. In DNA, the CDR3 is TGTGCCGCCAGGACTAGCGAAGCCTACGAGCAGTACTTC. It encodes CAARTSEAYEQYF.